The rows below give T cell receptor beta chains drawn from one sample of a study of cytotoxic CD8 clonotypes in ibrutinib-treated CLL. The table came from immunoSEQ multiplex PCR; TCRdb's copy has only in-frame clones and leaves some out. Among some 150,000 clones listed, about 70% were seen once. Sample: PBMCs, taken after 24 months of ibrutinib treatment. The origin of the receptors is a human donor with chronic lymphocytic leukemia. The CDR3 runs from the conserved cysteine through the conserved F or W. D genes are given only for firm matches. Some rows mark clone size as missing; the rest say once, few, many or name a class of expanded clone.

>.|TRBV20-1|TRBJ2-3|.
CSAPVAARRYF
TGCAGTGCCCCGGTCGCGGCCCGGCGGTATTTT
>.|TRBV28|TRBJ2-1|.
CASSSATISYNEQFF
TGTGCCAGCAGTTCAGCGACCATCTCCTACAATGAGCAGTTCTTC
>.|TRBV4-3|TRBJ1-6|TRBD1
CASSQETGEGSPLHF
TGCGCCAGCAGCCAAGAGACAGGGGAGGGGTCACCCCTCCACTTT
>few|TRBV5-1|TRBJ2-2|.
CASSPLGPYTGELFF
TGCGCCAGCAGCCCACTGGGACCCTACACCGGGGAGCTGTTTTTT
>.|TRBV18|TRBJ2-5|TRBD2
CASSPGLAETQYF
TGTGCCAGCTCACCTGGACTAGCCGAAACCCAGTACTTC
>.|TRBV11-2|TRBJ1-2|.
CASSLDRGTIYGYTF
TGTGCCAGCAGCTTAGACAGGGGAACAATCTATGGCTACACCTTC
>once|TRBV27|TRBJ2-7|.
CASSFGLARSYEQYF
TGTGCCAGCAGTTTTGGGCTAGCGCGATCCTACGAGCAGTACTTC
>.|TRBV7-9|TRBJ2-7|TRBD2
CASSRSGGPDYEQYF
TGTGCCAGCAGCCGCAGCGGGGGCCCAGACTACGAGCAGTACTTC
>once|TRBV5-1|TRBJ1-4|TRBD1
CASSPGQPLNEKLFF
TGCGCCAGCAGCCCGGGACAGCCGCTTAATGAAAAACTGTTTTTT
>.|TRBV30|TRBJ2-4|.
CAWTPPGGRAKNIQYF
TGTGCCTGGACCCCCCCCGGGGGGCGCGCCAAAAACATTCAGTACTTC
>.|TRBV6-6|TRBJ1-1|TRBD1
CASTRTGEGTEAFF
TGTGCCAGCACCCGGACAGGGGAGGGCACTGAAGCTTTCTTT
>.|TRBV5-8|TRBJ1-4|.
CASSLGRGKKLFF
TGTGCCAGCAGCTTAGGTCGGGGGAAAAAACTGTTTTTT
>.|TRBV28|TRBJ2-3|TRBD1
CASSSGTDHTDTQYF
TGTGCCAGCAGCTCCGGGACAGACCACACAGATACGCAGTATTTT
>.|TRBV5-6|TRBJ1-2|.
CASSFASYGYTF
TGTGCCAGCAGCTTTGCCAGCTATGGCTACACCTTC
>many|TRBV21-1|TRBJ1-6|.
CASSKVGDRRRDSPLHF
TGTGCCAGCAGCAAAGTAGGGGACAGGCGTCGCGATTCACCCCTCCACTTT
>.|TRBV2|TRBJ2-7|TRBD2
CASTGLGSGTSGRYEQYF
TGTGCCAGCACCGGACTGGGGAGCGGGACTAGCGGCCGCTACGAGCAGTACTTC
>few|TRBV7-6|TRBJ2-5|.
CASSTPLVETQYF
TGTGCCAGCAGCACACCCTTGGTGGAGACCCAGTACTTC
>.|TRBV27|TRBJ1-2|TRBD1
CLTGTGLGYGYTF
TGCCTCACCGGGACAGGGTTGGGGTATGGCTACACCTTC
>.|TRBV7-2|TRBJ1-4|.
CASSLGWQGGEKLFF
TGTGCCAGCAGCTTAGGTTGGCAGGGAGGTGAAAAACTGTTTTTT